Shown below are 24 T cell receptor beta chains from a single sample sequenced in a study of T cells expressing NK-cell markers. TCRdb re-called the 5' RACE reads, yielding one record per CDR3 amino acid sequence without DNA. This listing includes 350,000 to 400,000 distinct CDR3 sequences. Sequencing used blood T cells: a sorted CD56 or NKG2C T cell subset, CD4+ or CD8+ T cells, or bulk PBMC T cells (not recorded which). Receptors were obtained from a woman aged 50 to 60 in good health.

The chain's CDR3 is CASGSGSGEQFF. The chain is built from TRBV6-5 and TRBJ2-1; TCRdb outputs TRBD2, but without DNA this stays unchecked. This CDR3 is 12 amino acids long. Germline V gene lookup returns CDR1 MNHEY and CDR2 SVGAGI.

The gene calls are TRBV7-9 and TRBJ2-1. Germline lookup yields CDR1 SEHNR and CDR2 FQNEAQ (reference sequence). This CDR3 contains 12 residues. The CDR3 region is CASSHSYNEQFF.

The chain carries TRBV29-1 and TRBJ2-3. Germline lookup yields CDR1 SQVTM and CDR2 ANQGSEA. There are 12 residues in the CDR3. The CDR3 region is CSALLQRDTQYF.

The V and J genes are TRBV30 and TRBJ1-1. This CDR3 has 13 residues. The V gene's germline CDR1 is GTSNPN and CDR2 SVGIG (reference sequence). The CDR3 protein is CAWSVNVLPEAFF.

The V and J genes are TRBV4-1 and TRBJ2-2; with no DNA, the TCRdb D assignment of TRBD2 cannot be verified. Germline loops: CDR1 MGHRA, CDR2 YSYEKL. This CDR3 has 17 amino acids. The CDR3 region is CASSQGLAGVHTGELFF.

The J gene is TRBJ1-1, the V gene TRBV7-9. The CDR3 has 16 residues. CDR1 is SEHNR, CDR2 FQNEAQ, per germline (reference sequence). CDR3 amino acids: CASSLVSGTVNTEAFF. The variable domain in full, with the rest retrieved from reference TRBV7-9 and TRBJ1-1, is DTGVSQNPRHKITKRGQNVTFRCDPISEHNRLYWYRQTLGQGPEFLTYFQNEAQLEKSRLLSDRFSAERPKGSFSTLEIQRTEQGDSAMYLCASSLVSGTVNTEAFFGQGTRLTVV.

The chain employs TRBV6-2 or TRBV6-3 and TRBJ2-5; checking the TCRdb D call of TRBD1 is not possible without DNA. Per the germline V gene, CDR1 is MNHEY and CDR2 is SVGEGT. The CDR3 contains 15 residues. Here the CDR3 reads CASSYVHRLEETQYF.

V gene TRBV5-5 combines with J gene TRBJ2-5. Per the germline V gene, CDR1 is SGHKS and CDR2 is YYEKEE (reference sequence). The CDR3 is 11 amino acids. The CDR3 protein is CASSQHETQYF.

CDR3 in amino acids: CASSYRQGSVYGELFF. The chain joins TRBV6-5 to TRBJ2-2; TCRdb designates TRBD2, a call that cannot be tested without DNA. This CDR3 has 16 amino acids. Germline V lookup: CDR1 MNHEY, CDR2 SVGAGI.

V usage is TRBV7-3 and J usage is TRBJ2-2; lacking DNA, the TRBD2 call made by TCRdb goes unchecked. The CDR3 is 17 residues long. The germline CDR1 and CDR2 sequences are SGHTA and FQGTGA. The CDR3 is CASSLTDRDSHTGELFF.

The genes are TRBV3-1 and TRBJ2-7. There are 14 residues in the CDR3. The germline CDR1 and CDR2 sequences are LGHDT and YNNKEL (reference sequence). CDR3 residues: CASRLSSLAYEQYF.

The CDR3 loop is CASSASLRRSDYNEQFF. The rearrangement joins TRBV2 to TRBJ2-1. Looked up from germline, CDR1 is SNHLY and CDR2 is FYNNEI. The CDR3 covers 17 residues.

The J gene is TRBJ2-1, the V gene TRBV20-1; absent DNA, TCRdb's TRBD2 call cannot be checked. This CDR3 spans 15 amino acids. Germline assignment: CDR1 DFQATT and CDR2 SNEGSKA (reference sequence). The CDR3 sequence: CSARDGRLAEIEQFF.

The rearrangement links TRBV20-1 to TRBJ1-1; TCRdb proposes TRBD1, but this gene call is untestable without DNA. CDR3 length equals 12 residues. Germline CDR1 and CDR2: DFQATT and SNEGSKA (reference sequence). The CDR3 loop reads CSGNRGNTEAFF.

The genes are TRBV6-5 and TRBJ2-2; the D call from TCRdb, TRBD2, cannot be confirmed without DNA. The CDR3 contains 14 residues. Germline-derived CDR1 and CDR2 are MNHEY and SVGAGI. The CDR3 sequence is CASSPSGRAGELFF.

The V call is TRBV5-5, the J call TRBJ1-1; the TRBD1 assignment by TCRdb is unverifiable without DNA. The CDR3 runs to 17 residues. CDR1 is SGHKS, CDR2 YYEKEE, per germline (reference sequence). The CDR3 spells CASSPFNLMGTETEAFF.

The chain employs TRBV15 and TRBJ1-6; absent DNA, TCRdb's TRBD1 call cannot be checked. CDR3 length equals 17 residues. Per germline, CDR1 LNHNV and CDR2 YYDKDF (reference sequence). CDR3 protein: CATSRVRGVTYNSPLHF.

The chain is built from TRBV6-5 and TRBJ2-7. The CDR3 is 14 residues long. The V gene's germline CDR1 is MNHEY and CDR2 SVGAGI. The CDR3 sequence is CASSYSWDGYEQYF.

The V gene is TRBV5-1, the J gene TRBJ1-4; the D call of TRBD1 rests on TCRdb alone, since no DNA is present to check it. This CDR3 spans 15 amino acids. CDR1 is SGHRS and CDR2 is YFSETQ in the germline V gene. Here the CDR3 reads CASSPGDRVDEKLFF.

The gene calls are TRBV7-3 and TRBJ2-3; TCRdb's D gene call, TRBD2, goes unchecked for lack of DNA. The germline V gene encodes CDR1 SGHTA and CDR2 FQGTGA. There are 16 residues in the CDR3. CDR3: CASSLIPSGRPDTQYF.

The V call is TRBV6-5, the J call TRBJ2-2; the TCRdb call, TRBD1, lacks DNA for checking. The CDR3 is 14 amino acids. In germline, CDR1 is MNHEY, CDR2 SVGAGI. This CDR3 reads CASGIGREAGELFF.

V usage is TRBV20-1 and J usage is TRBJ1-1; TCRdb gives TRBD1 as the D gene, but with no DNA this cannot be confirmed. The CDR3 sequence is 17 residues long. The germline V gene encodes CDR1 DFQATT and CDR2 SNEGSKA (reference sequence). CDR3 residues: CSARDSYRQASDTEAFF.

This chain joins TRBV6-5 and TRBJ1-2; TCRdb lists TRBD1, though no DNA is available to test this call. The CDR3 contains 15 residues. Germline V CDR1 and CDR2: MNHEY, SVGAGI. CDR3 protein: CASHQGGAPGYGYTF.

The CDR3 spells CASSVEAFSGTGELFF. The rearrangement joins TRBV9 to TRBJ2-2. This CDR3 comprises 16 residues. Germline CDR1 and CDR2: SGDLS and YYNGEE.